One and the same sample provided the 18 T cell receptor beta chains below, sequenced in a study of blood T cell repertoires in COVID-19. The assay was immunoSEQ multiplex PCR, and TCRdb's table has in-frame clones only and misses some. The sample includes approximately 74,000 clones, about 86% of them seen just once. Sequenced: peripheral blood. These receptors originate from an elderly woman with active or convalescent COVID-19.

The chain combines TRBV6-1 with TRBJ1-2; 7 nucleotides match TRBD1. The J segment lost 4 bases and the V segment lost 3 bases, leaving 2 bases of the junction unmatched. Germline CDR1 reads MNHNS; CDR2 reads SASEGT. This CDR3 region has 13 residues. This CDR3 is CASSDRGSYGYTF. CDR3 nucleotides: TGTGCCAGCAGTGACAGGGGGAGCTATGGCTACACCTTC.

The chain recombines TRBV5-8 with TRBJ1-2, with D perhaps TRBD1 (6 bases). Germline-derived CDR1 and CDR2 are SGHTS and YDEGEE. The CDR3 is made up of 14 amino acids. Trimming shortened V by 4 bases and J by 4 bases, and 14 bases separated the two germline ends. CDR3 DNA sequence: TGTGCCAGCAGCCTTATGGGGGGGCTCTATGGCTACACCTTC. Residues: CASSLMGGLYGYTF.

The J gene is TRBJ2-3, the V gene TRBV21-1; the tabulated D call, TRBD2, remains unverified against the DNA. TRBV21-1 is an annotated pseudogene. This CDR3 is 15 amino acids long. The CDR3 region has the DNA TGTGCCAGCAGCCAAAGGGGAGGGAGCACAGATACGCAGTATTTT. Protein: CASSQRGGSTDTQYF.

This clone was recorded once. The genes are TRBV5-5 and TRBJ1-4; 7 nucleotides match TRBD1. The junction had 2 bases not matched to a gene; V was cut back by 0 bases and J by 0 bases. The CDR3 covers 16 residues. Germline CDR1 SGHKS, CDR2 YYEKEE (reference sequence). CDR3 sequence: CASSLAQGATNEKLFF. The CDR3 bases are TGTGCCAGCAGCTTGGCGCAGGGGGCAACTAATGAAAAACTGTTTTTT.

J is TRBJ1-1 and V is TRBV6-6; unclear D gene. This CDR3 comprises 13 residues. Per the germline V gene, CDR1 is MNHNY and CDR2 is SVGAGI (reference sequence). The germline V and J ends were trimmed by 3 bases and 0 bases, with 5 bases remaining between them. The CDR3: CASSYLVNTEAFF. CDR3 coding DNA: TGTGCCAGCAGTTATCTAGTGAACACTGAAGCTTTCTTT.

This clone appeared once. This chain connects TRBV18 to TRBJ2-1, with 7 bases that match TRBD2. Per germline, CDR1 KGHSH and CDR2 LQKENI. Trimming removed 4 bases from V and 0 bases from J; junction bases left unmatched: 9. The CDR3 loop spans 17 amino acids. The CDR3 here is CASSLEAGVGSYNEQFF. CDR3 bases: TGTGCCAGCTCACTCGAGGCGGGAGTAGGCTCCTACAATGAGCAGTTCTTC.

The chain uses TRBV4-2 and TRBJ2-5; 8 bases map to TRBD2. V shed 0 bases, J shed 4 bases, and the junction held 4 bases outside the gene matches. Germline values: CDR1 LGHNA, CDR2 YNFKEQ. This CDR3 comprises 15 residues. Written as DNA, the CDR3 is TGTGCCAGCAGCCAAGATACTAGCGGCCCAGAGACCCAGTACTTC. It encodes CASSQDTSGPETQYF.

The V gene is TRBV5-1, the J gene TRBJ1-2; D is possibly TRBD1 (6 bases). CDR3 size: 15 residues. V lost 3 bases and J lost 2, with 14 bases in between. Germline assignment: CDR1 SGHRS and CDR2 YFSETQ. Here the CDR3 DNA reads TGCGCCAGCAGCTGGGACATGGGGGCGAACTATGGCTACACCTTC. This sequence encodes CASSWDMGANYGYTF. Looking up the rest from reference TRBV5-1 and TRBJ1-2 gives the full variable domain: KAGVTQTPRYLIKTRGQQVTLSCSPISGHRSVSWYQQTPGQGLQFLFEYFSETQRNKGNFPGRFSGRQFSNSRSEMNVSTLELGDSALYLCASSWDMGANYGYTFGSGTRLTVV.

The chain couples TRBV29-1 to TRBJ1-1; unclear D gene. Trimming took off 7 bases at V and 1 base at J, with 7 bases between the two ends. The CDR3 has 11 residues. CDR1 SQVTM and CDR2 ANQGSEA come from the germline V gene. This CDR3 reads CSATGNTEAFF. The DNA of the CDR3 is TGCAGCGCAACCGGGAACACTGAAGCTTTCTTT.

V usage is TRBV19 and J usage is TRBJ2-5; D remains ambiguous. CDR1 is LNHDA, CDR2 SQIVND, per germline (reference sequence). Trimming removed 5 bases at V and 7 bases at J, with 17 bases between. There are 14 residues in the CDR3. This CDR3 reads CASSARFPSGTQYF. In nucleotides, the CDR3 is TGTGCCAGTAGTGCGCGCTTCCCTTCAGGGACCCAGTACTTC.

The genes are TRBV5-1 and TRBJ2-3; 7 bases agree with TRBD2. V lost 0 bases, J lost 2 bases, and 6 bases stayed unmatched. Germline V gives CDR1 SGHRS, CDR2 YFSETQ. The CDR3 spans 16 residues. The CDR3 nucleotides read TGCGCCAGCAGCTTGGCTAGCGGTATTACCACAGATACGCAGTATTTT. Its protein is CASSLASGITTDTQYF.

The chain combines TRBV19 with TRBJ2-3; 9 nucleotides agree with TRBD2. The CDR3 has 18 amino acids. The germline CDR1 and CDR2 sequences are LNHDA and SQIVND (reference sequence). V lost 2 bases, J lost 2 bases, and 11 bases stayed unmatched. Here the CDR3 DNA reads TGTGCCAGTAGTATAAGGTCGGCTAGCGGGGCCTCCACAGATACGCAGTATTTT. It codes for CASSIRSASGASTDTQYF. The whole variable domain, remainder taken from reference TRBV19 and TRBJ2-3, is DGGITQSPKYLFRKEGQNVTLSCEQNLNHDAMYWYRQDPGQGLRLIYYSQIVNDFQKGDIAEGYSVSREKKESFPLTVTSAQKNPTAFYLCASSIRSASGASTDTQYFGPGTRLTVL.

The chain uses TRBV6-5 and TRBJ2-5, with a tentative D call TRBD1 (6 bases). Per the germline V gene, CDR1 is MNHEY and CDR2 is SVGAGI. Trimming cost V 4 bases and J 0 bases, with 9 bases left between them. This CDR3 contains 14 residues. The CDR3 is CASSSNRDQETQYF. The CDR3 nucleotides read TGTGCCAGCAGTTCTAACAGGGACCAAGAGACCCAGTACTTC.

The chain is built from TRBV29-1 and TRBJ2-3, with 10 bases lining up with TRBD2. V was pared by 3 bases and J by 2 bases, with 14 bases of the junction left unmatched. The CDR3 totals 18 residues. The germline CDR1 and CDR2 sequences are SQVTM and ANQGSEA. CDR3 protein: CSVDTLAGEPTHTDTQYF. The CDR3 DNA sequence: TGCAGCGTTGACACGCTAGCGGGAGAACCAACACACACAGATACGCAGTATTTT.

A single count supports this clone. The chain uses TRBV7-8 and TRBJ1-5, with 7 positions matching TRBD1. The germline CDR1 and CDR2 sequences are SGHVS and FQNEAQ. This CDR3 is 14 amino acids long. V gave up 5 bases and J gave up 5 bases; unmatched junction bases: 6. The CDR3 DNA sequence: TGTGCCAGCAGCCCTGGACAGGAGGATCAGCCCCAGCATTTT. Translated: CASSPGQEDQPQHF.

This chain uses TRBV6-5 with TRBJ2-3; D unresolved. Trimming took off 7 bases at V and 4 bases at J, with 6 bases between the two ends. Germline CDR1 and CDR2: MNHEY and SVGAGI. This CDR3 has 11 amino acids. CDR3 sequence reads: CASTFSDTQYF. The CDR3 DNA follows: TGTGCCAGCACTTTCTCAGATACGCAGTATTTT.

V and J are TRBV10-3 and TRBJ1-1, with TRBD1 as a possible D gene (6 bases). Germline values: CDR1 ENHRY, CDR2 SYGVKD. This CDR3 comprises 14 residues. V shed 0 bases and J shed 1 base, with 6 bases lying between them. CDR3 sequence (DNA): TGTGCCATCAGTGAGTCGGGACAGAACACTGAAGCTTTCTTT. This translates into CAISESGQNTEAFF.

V usage is TRBV27 and J usage is TRBJ2-1; D might be TRBD2 (7 bases). Germline V CDR1 and CDR2: MNHEY, SMNVEV (reference sequence). V lost 3 bases and J 7 bases, leaving 16 bases between the germline ends. The CDR3 has 15 residues. The CDR3 loop reads CASSLGGRVGNEQFF. CDR3 bases: TGTGCCAGCAGTTTGGGGGGGCGCGTCGGTAATGAGCAGTTCTTC.